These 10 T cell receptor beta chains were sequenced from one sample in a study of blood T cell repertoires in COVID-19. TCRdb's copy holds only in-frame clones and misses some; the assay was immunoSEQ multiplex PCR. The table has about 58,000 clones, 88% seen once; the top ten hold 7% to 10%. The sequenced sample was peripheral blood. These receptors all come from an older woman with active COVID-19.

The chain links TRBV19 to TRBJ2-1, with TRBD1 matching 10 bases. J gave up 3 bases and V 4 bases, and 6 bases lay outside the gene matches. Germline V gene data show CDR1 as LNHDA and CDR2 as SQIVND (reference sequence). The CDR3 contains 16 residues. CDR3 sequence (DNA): TGTGCCAGTAGTAAAGGGGGGACAGGGGTCTACAATGAGCAGTTCTTC. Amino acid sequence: CASSKGGTGVYNEQFF.

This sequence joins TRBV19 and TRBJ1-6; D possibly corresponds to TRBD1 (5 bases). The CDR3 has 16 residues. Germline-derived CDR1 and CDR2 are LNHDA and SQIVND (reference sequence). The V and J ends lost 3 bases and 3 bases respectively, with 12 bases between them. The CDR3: CASSITAQGYNSPLHF. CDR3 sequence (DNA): TGTGCCAGTAGTATTACGGCGCAGGGCTATAATTCACCCCTCCACTTT.

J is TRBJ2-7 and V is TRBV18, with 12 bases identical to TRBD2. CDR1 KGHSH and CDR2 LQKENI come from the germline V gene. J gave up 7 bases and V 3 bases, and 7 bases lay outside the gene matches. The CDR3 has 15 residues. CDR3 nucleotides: TGTGCCAGCTCACCTGGACTAGCGGGAAATGGGGAGCAGTACTTC. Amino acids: CASSPGLAGNGEQYF.

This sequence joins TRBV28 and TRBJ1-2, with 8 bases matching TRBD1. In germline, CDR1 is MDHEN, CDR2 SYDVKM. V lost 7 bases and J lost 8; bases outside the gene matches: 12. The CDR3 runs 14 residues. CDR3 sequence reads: CASTIGTGLRGYTF. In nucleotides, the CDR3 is TGTGCCAGCACCATCGGGACAGGCCTGCGGGGCTACACCTTC.

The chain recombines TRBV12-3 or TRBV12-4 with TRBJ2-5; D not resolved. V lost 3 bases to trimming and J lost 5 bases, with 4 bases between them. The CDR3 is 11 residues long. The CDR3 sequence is CASSFGETQYF. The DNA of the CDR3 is TGTGCCAGCAGTTTCGGGGAGACCCAGTACTTC.

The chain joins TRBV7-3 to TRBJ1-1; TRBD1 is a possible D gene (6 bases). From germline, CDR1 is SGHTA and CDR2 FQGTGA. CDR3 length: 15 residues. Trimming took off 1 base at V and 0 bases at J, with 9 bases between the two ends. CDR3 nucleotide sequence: TGTGCCAGCAGCTTAATGGCAGGGGTGAACACTGAAGCTTTCTTT. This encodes CASSLMAGVNTEAFF.

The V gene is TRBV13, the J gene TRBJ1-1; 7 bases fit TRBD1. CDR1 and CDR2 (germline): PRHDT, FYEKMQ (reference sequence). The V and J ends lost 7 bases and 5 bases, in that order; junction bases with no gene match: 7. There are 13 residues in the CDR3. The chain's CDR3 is CASNEPGGTEAFF. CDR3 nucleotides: TGTGCCAGCAACGAACCAGGGGGAACTGAAGCTTTCTTT.

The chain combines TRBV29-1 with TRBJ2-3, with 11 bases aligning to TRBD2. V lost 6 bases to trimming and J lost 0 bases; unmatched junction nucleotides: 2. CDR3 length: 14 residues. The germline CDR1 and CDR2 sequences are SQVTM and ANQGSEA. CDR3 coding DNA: TGCAGCGTAGGGACTAGCGGAAGCACAGATACGCAGTATTTT. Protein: CSVGTSGSTDTQYF.

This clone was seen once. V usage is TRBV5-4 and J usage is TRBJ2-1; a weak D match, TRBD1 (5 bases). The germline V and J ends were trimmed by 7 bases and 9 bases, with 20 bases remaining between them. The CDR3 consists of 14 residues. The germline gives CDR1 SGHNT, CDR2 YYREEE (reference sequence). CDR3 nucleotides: TGTGCCAGCTCTCAAAAGGGGCGAAGTGGTGAGCAGTTCTTC. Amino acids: CASSQKGRSGEQFF. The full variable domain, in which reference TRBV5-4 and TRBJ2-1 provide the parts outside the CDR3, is ETGVTQSPTHLIKTRGQQVTLRCSSQSGHNTVSWYQQALGQGPQFIFQYYREEENGRGNFPPRFSGLQFPNYSSELNVNALELDDSALYLCASSQKGRSGEQFFGPGTRLTVL.

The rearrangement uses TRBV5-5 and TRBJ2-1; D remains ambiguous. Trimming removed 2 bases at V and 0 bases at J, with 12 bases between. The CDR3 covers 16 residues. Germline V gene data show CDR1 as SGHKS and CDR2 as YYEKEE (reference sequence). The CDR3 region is CASSLAGPSSYNEQFF. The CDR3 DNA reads TGTGCCAGCAGCTTAGCTGGGCCCAGCTCCTACAATGAGCAGTTCTTC.